Detailed here is one T cell receptor beta chain. As yet, its antigen is unknown. The data are from a study of cytomegalovirus exposure and HLA in healthy donors. Points from the study as a whole: Among TCR beta chains of equal frequency, HLA-associated ones were more clonally expanded in a later analysis. Relative to the approximately 680-donor mean, N-insertions were reportedly fewer in an Asian-associated ancestry cluster in a later analysis. TCR beta chains numbering more than 150 were designated cytomegalovirus-associated.

Both 60 Vbeta primers and 13 Jbeta primers went into the PCR. Method: immunoSEQ multiplex PCR; TCRdb's copy keeps in-frame clones and lacks some. The sample has 85,000 to 130,000 clones; more than 60% are singletons. The CDR3 totals 15 residues. The J segment lost 3 bases and the V segment lost 2 bases, leaving 4 bases of the junction unmatched. The germline V gene has CDR1 MDHEN and CDR2 SYDVKM. This rearrangement joins TRBV28 to TRBJ2-7, with TRBD2 identical over 10 bases. This TCR derives from a woman aged 18-30 years in good health and CMV-seropositive. The sequenced material came from PBMCs. The CDR3 loop is CASSLLAGAFYEQYF. CDR3 sequence (DNA): TGTGCCAGCAGTTTACTAGCGGGAGCCTTCTACGAGCAGTACTTC.